Each of the 18 T cell receptor beta chains below was sequenced from the same sample in a study of blood T cell repertoires in COVID-19 (dated by TCRdb to 2020 to 2021). The library was produced with the immunoSEQ multiplex PCR assay. What TCRdb holds here is the immuneACCESS table cut down to in-frame rearrangements. Part of the clones is not present; checked against another copy, under half of the missing clones reflect an unresolved V gene, and the others are unexplained. The sample table shows tens of thousands of clones, and 80% to 90% are seen once. Together, the top ten hold around 13% of the sample. The sample taken for sequencing was peripheral blood. All receptors derive from a human donor in a cohort sampled during active COVID-19.

The CDR3 DNA reads TGTGCCAGCAGCTTACAGGGATCGGTCCCTGAAGCTTTCTTT. This encodes CASSLQGSVPEAFF. The chain joins TRBV7-9 to TRBJ1-1; the D gene is possibly TRBD1 (5 bases). Trimming took 2 bases from V and 6 from J, leaving 13 bases between them. The germline V gene has CDR1 SEHNR and CDR2 FQNEAQ (reference sequence). This CDR3 is 14 amino acids long.

J is TRBJ2-7 and V is TRBV5-5, with 11 positions matching TRBD2. Per germline, CDR1 SGHKS and CDR2 YYEKEE (reference sequence). The CDR3 loop spans 15 amino acids. V lost 4 bases to trimming and J lost 6 bases; unmatched junction nucleotides: 9. DNA of the CDR3: TGTGCCAGCAGCCCCGGGACTAGCGGTGCTAGCGAGCAGTACTTC. Protein sequence: CASSPGTSGASEQYF.

The chain uses TRBV9 and TRBJ2-5; the match to TRBD2 covers 10 bases. The trim removed 3 bases at V and 5 bases at J, leaving 13 bases unmatched. The CDR3 runs to 17 residues. CDR1 is SGDLS and CDR2 is YYNGEE in the germline V gene. The CDR3 DNA sequence: TGTGCCAGCAGCGCGTATCCTCTTACTAGCGGGGTGGAGACCCAGTACTTC. Translating it yields CASSAYPLTSGVETQYF.

This clone has a handful of counts. This chain connects TRBV11-2 to TRBJ1-6; no reliable D call. The germline V gene encodes CDR1 SGHAT and CDR2 FQNNGV. V was pared by 5 bases and J by 10 bases, with 18 bases between. This CDR3 has 15 amino acids. CDR3 sequence (DNA): TGTGCCAGCAGCCCCCCTCGAGTGAGGAGGTCACCCCTCCACTTT. It translates to CASSPPRVRRSPLHF.

This clone occurred a few times. The chain links TRBV7-9 to TRBJ2-1; possibly TRBD2 for D (7 bases). The CDR3 is 15 amino acids. Germline CDR1 and CDR2: SEHNR and FQNEAQ (reference sequence). Deletions cut 7 bases from V and 7 bases from J, with 20 bases between. CDR3 region: CASTKWRGGRNEQFF. The DNA of the CDR3 is TGTGCCAGCACCAAATGGAGGGGGGGCCGAAATGAGCAGTTCTTC.

The V gene is TRBV19, the J gene TRBJ2-3; TRBD2 matches 7 bases. Germline V gene lookup returns CDR1 LNHDA and CDR2 SQIVND (reference sequence). The CDR3 consists of 13 residues. J was trimmed by 4 bases and V by 5 bases; bases with no gene match: 3. CDR3 amino acids: CASSDRGADTQYF. The DNA of the CDR3 is TGTGCCAGTAGTGACCGGGGGGCAGATACGCAGTATTTT.

The chain joins TRBV18 to TRBJ1-1; 10 nucleotides match TRBD1. Germline loops: CDR1 KGHSH, CDR2 LQKENI. The CDR3 consists of 14 residues. V lost 6 bases, J lost 5 bases, and 6 bases stayed unmatched. The DNA for the CDR3 is TGTGCCAGCTCCCTCGACAGGGGGCTTACTGAAGCTTTCTTT. Translation: CASSLDRGLTEAFF.

V gene TRBV2 combines with J gene TRBJ2-3, with 11 bases fitting TRBD1. J gave up 4 bases and V 7 bases, and 13 bases lay outside the gene matches. Germline lookup yields CDR1 SNHLY and CDR2 FYNNEI. The length of the CDR3 is 17 residues. The CDR3 region has the DNA TGTGCCAGCAAGAGGGGACAGGGGGGGAATCGGGCAGATACGCAGTATTTT. Protein sequence: CASKRGQGGNRADTQYF.

The chain couples TRBV6-1 to TRBJ2-7, with 10 nucleotides matching TRBD2. In germline, CDR1 is MNHNS, CDR2 SASEGT. Trimming removed 1 base from V and 1 base from J; junction bases left unmatched: 4. This CDR3 has 16 residues. CDR3 bases: TGTGCCAGCAGTGAAGAGGAGCGGGGGGGGTCCTACGAGCAGTACTTC. Translated, it gives CASSEEERGGSYEQYF.

This sequence joins TRBV29-1 and TRBJ2-7; D gene uncertain. V lost 7 bases to trimming and J lost 1 base, with 14 bases between them. Germline CDR1 and CDR2: SQVTM and ANQGSEA. This CDR3 region has 13 residues. The CDR3 DNA follows: TGCAGCGGGAGAGAACCCTTTTCCTACGAGCAGTACTTC. This codes for CSGREPFSYEQYF.

V and J are TRBV14 and TRBJ2-1, with D unclear. V lost 6 bases and J lost 0, with 9 bases in between. The CDR3 runs 14 residues. Germline-derived CDR1 and CDR2 are SGHDN and FVKESK. CDR3: CASRGDSSYNEQFF. In nucleotides, the CDR3 is TGTGCCAGCAGAGGAGATAGCTCCTACAATGAGCAGTTCTTC.

This chain joins TRBV10-1 and TRBJ2-7, with 7 bases fitting TRBD1. Germline V CDR1 and CDR2: WNHNN, SYGVQD (reference sequence). V gave up 6 bases and J gave up 0 bases; unmatched junction bases: 2. This CDR3 is built from 13 residues. The CDR3 region has the DNA TGCGCCAGCAGCCGGGACAGCTCCTACGAGCAGTACTTC. Protein product: CASSRDSSYEQYF.

The chain carries TRBV27 and TRBJ1-2; TRBD1 aligns across 10 bases. This CDR3 has 15 amino acids. The V segment lost 5 bases and the J segment 5 bases; nucleotides outside the gene matches: 8. Germline V CDR1 and CDR2: MNHEY, SMNVEV (reference sequence). The CDR3 DNA follows: TGTGCCAGCAGTCCGCGACAGGGGGCTGGGTATGGCTACACCTTC. Its translation is CASSPRQGAGYGYTF.

The CDR3 region has the DNA TGTGCCAGCACCCGGGGACAGAACCAAGAGACCCAGTACTTC. Protein: CASTRGQNQETQYF. The chain employs TRBV5-8 and TRBJ2-5; 7 bases align to TRBD1. The J segment lost 0 bases and the V segment lost 6 bases, leaving 5 bases of the junction unmatched. Per the germline V gene, CDR1 is SGHTS and CDR2 is YDEGEE. The CDR3 consists of 14 residues.

The V and J genes are TRBV7-3 and TRBJ2-3; TRBD2 aligns across 14 bases. CDR3 length: 16 amino acids. Unmatched junction bases numbered 7, after V lost 3 bases and J lost 8 bases. Looked up from germline, CDR1 is SGHTA and CDR2 is FQGTGA. The CDR3 DNA reads TGTGCCAGCAGCTTGGGACTAGCGGGGGCCTCAGTTACGCAGTATTTT. Encoded protein: CASSLGLAGASVTQYF.

This chain uses TRBV28 with TRBJ2-5; 7 bases agree with TRBD1. Germline-derived CDR1 and CDR2 are MDHEN and SYDVKM. The trim removed 5 bases at V and 1 base at J, leaving 7 bases unmatched. This CDR3 has 15 residues. The CDR3 bases are TGTGCCAGCAGTACACAGGGGTGGTCCCAAGAGACCCAGTACTTC. This encodes CASSTQGWSQETQYF.

The rearrangement uses TRBV12-3 or TRBV12-4 and TRBJ2-7; D is possibly TRBD1 (6 bases). The CDR3 runs to 12 residues. Trimming pared 5 bases from V and 8 bases from J, leaving 13 bases between. CDR3 protein: CASSLGQSQQYF. The CDR3 DNA reads as TGTGCCAGCAGTCTCGGACAGTCCCAGCAGTACTTC.

The CDR3 DNA is TGTGCCAGCAGAGGAGACAGGTCAGAGCAGTTCTTC. This gives the protein CASRGDRSEQFF. The V gene is TRBV2, the J gene TRBJ2-1; D perhaps matches TRBD1 (6 bases). CDR3 length equals 12 residues. The V end lost 6 bases, the J end lost 10 bases, and 13 bases lay between the germline ends. Per germline, CDR1 SNHLY and CDR2 FYNNEI.